The sequence of this TCR beta chain was determined in a study of blood T cell repertoires in COVID-19. In the authors' workflow: It was from reference gene primer amplification that nucleated cell counts were estimated. The repertoire was sequenced with immunoSEQ multiplex PCR; TCRdb's copy has only in-frame clones and lacks some. That table supplies the V and J calls and clone size; D and trimming were determined from the DNA. The sample yields roughly 200,000 clones, about 88% seen once. The CDR3 spans 14 residues. Germline lookup yields CDR1 MNHEY and CDR2 SVGEGT. Trimming shortened V by 6 bases and J by 7 bases, and 16 bases separated the two germline ends.

The specimen was peripheral blood. The sequence was collected from a woman between 40 and 50 years old who had recovered from COVID-19. The chain has TRBV6-2 or TRBV6-3 and TRBJ1-5; no clear D. CDR3 in DNA: TGTGCCAGCAGCAGAGAGAGGTCAAGACAGCCCCAGCATTTT. It yields the protein CASSRERSRQPQHF.